These 2 T cell receptor beta chains came from one sample sequenced in a study of blood T cell repertoires in COVID-19. Method: immunoSEQ multiplex PCR; TCRdb's copy keeps in-frame clones and lacks some. Counted here are about 200,000 clones, around 87% occurring once; the ten biggest clones make up more than 2.5%. Source material: peripheral blood. These TCRs come from a man aged 55 to 70 with acute or convalescent COVID-19.

The rearrangement joins TRBV28 to TRBJ1-2, with D tentatively TRBD1 (6 bases). V shed 4 bases and J shed 4 bases, with 19 bases lying between them. This CDR3 comprises 16 residues. CDR1 is MDHEN, CDR2 SYDVKM, per germline. Here the CDR3 DNA reads TGTGCCAGCAGTTCTACCGGGACACGGAGACTCTATGGCTACACCTTC. It is translated as CASSSTGTRRLYGYTF.

V is TRBV5-1 and J is TRBJ2-1, with unresolved D. Germline CDR1 SGHRS, CDR2 YFSETQ. Deletions cut 4 bases from V and 7 bases from J, with 12 bases between. This CDR3 spans 13 amino acids. CDR3 in DNA: TGCGCCAGCAGCAGCGACGACTGGAATGAGCAGTTCTTC. This translates into CASSSDDWNEQFF.